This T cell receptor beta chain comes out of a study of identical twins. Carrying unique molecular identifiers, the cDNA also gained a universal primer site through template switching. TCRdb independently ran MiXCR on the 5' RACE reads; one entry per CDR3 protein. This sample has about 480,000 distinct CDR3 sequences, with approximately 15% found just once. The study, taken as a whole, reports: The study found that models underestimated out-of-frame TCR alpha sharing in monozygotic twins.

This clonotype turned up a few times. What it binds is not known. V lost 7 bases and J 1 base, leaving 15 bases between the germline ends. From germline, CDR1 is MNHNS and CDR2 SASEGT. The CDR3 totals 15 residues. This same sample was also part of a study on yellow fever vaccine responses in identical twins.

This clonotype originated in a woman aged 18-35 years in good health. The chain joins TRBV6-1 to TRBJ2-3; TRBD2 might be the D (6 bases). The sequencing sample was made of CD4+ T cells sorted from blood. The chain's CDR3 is CASTWGGAGTDTQYF. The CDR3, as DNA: TGTGCCAGCACCTGGGGAGGAGCGGGCACAGATACGCAGTATTTT.